One sample yielded the 18 T cell receptor beta chains listed below, sequenced in a study of memory CD4+ T cells and cytomegalovirus serostatus. Only in-frame clones appear in the TCRdb table, and some are missing; sequencing was by immunoSEQ multiplex PCR. The data hold roughly 64,000 clones, with approximately 77% observed a single time. The sort gate was single viable CD3+CD4+CD8-CD45RO+ cells for memory CD4+ T cells. The sample was memory CD4+ T cells from blood. The source is an adult in good health and CMV-seronegative.

The V call is TRBV10-3, the J call TRBJ2-5; D not resolved. This CDR3 contains 12 residues. The germline gives CDR1 ENHRY, CDR2 SYGVKD. The V end was cut by 4 bases, the J end by 3 bases, with 6 bases between. CDR3 nucleotides: TGTGCCATCAGTGCCCCTAAAGAGACCCAGTACTTC. Amino acid sequence: CAISAPKETQYF.

The genes are TRBV9 and TRBJ2-3, with TRBD2 matching 7 bases. V gave up 3 bases and J gave up 9 bases; unmatched junction bases: 13. This CDR3 comprises 15 residues. Looked up from germline, CDR1 is SGDLS and CDR2 is YYNGEE. The chain's CDR3 is CASSADPTGGGTQYF. As DNA, the CDR3 is TGTGCCAGCAGCGCAGATCCCACGGGGGGTGGCACGCAGTATTTT.

This chain joins TRBV6-5 and TRBJ1-6; 9 nucleotides line up with TRBD1. J was trimmed by 9 bases and V by 6 bases; bases with no gene match: 6. Germline lookup yields CDR1 MNHEY and CDR2 SVGAGI. This CDR3 comprises 14 residues. The CDR3 protein is CASRTGQGSSPLHF. CDR3 DNA: TGTGCCAGCAGGACCGGACAGGGGAGTTCACCCCTCCACTTT.

This rearrangement joins TRBV18 to TRBJ1-2; 7 positions agree with TRBD1. CDR1 and CDR2 from the germline V gene are KGHSH and LQKENI. Germline trimming cut 3 bases from V and 3 bases from J; bases unmatched to any gene: 7. The CDR3 totals 15 residues. The CDR3: CASSPEQGMYYGYTF. Written as DNA, the CDR3 is TGTGCCAGCTCACCTGAACAGGGGATGTACTATGGCTACACCTTC.

The chain combines TRBV6-6 with TRBJ1-1, with 12 bases aligning to TRBD1. Germline values: CDR1 MNHNY, CDR2 SVGAGI (reference sequence). The junction had 13 bases not matched to a gene; V was cut back by 6 bases and J by 8 bases. The CDR3 runs 16 residues. The CDR3 DNA sequence: TGTGCCAGCAGCCCAAATGCGGGACAGGGGGCTTCGGAAGCTTTCTTT. This encodes CASSPNAGQGASEAFF.

The chain carries TRBV5-1 and TRBJ2-6, with 8 bases identical to TRBD2. In germline, CDR1 is SGHRS, CDR2 YFSETQ. This CDR3 comprises 19 residues. Trimming cost V 3 bases and J 3 bases; bases outside gene matches: 14. CDR3 sequence: CASSSVGAGVGNGANVLTF. The DNA of the CDR3 is TGCGCCAGCAGCTCCGTGGGAGCGGGAGTTGGAAATGGGGCCAACGTCCTGACTTTC. The whole variable domain, remainder taken from reference TRBV5-1 and TRBJ2-6, is KAGVTQTPRYLIKTRGQQVTLSCSPISGHRSVSWYQQTPGQGLQFLFEYFSETQRNKGNFPGRFSGRQFSNSRSEMNVSTLELGDSALYLCASSSVGAGVGNGANVLTFGAGSRLTVL.

The CDR3, as DNA: TGTGCCAGCCGCCCGGTCGGGACAGTCGAACTGGTTAAGCAGTTCTTC. Encoded protein: CASRPVGTVELVKQFF. The chain carries TRBV28 and TRBJ2-1; 7 bases align to TRBD1. With V trimmed by 8 bases and J by 11 bases, 21 bases remained unmatched. Germline CDR1 reads MDHEN; CDR2 reads SYDVKM. CDR3 length equals 16 residues.

The genes are TRBV19 and TRBJ2-1, with 8 bases fitting TRBD1. The trim removed 6 bases at V and 5 bases at J, leaving 9 bases unmatched. This CDR3 is built from 15 residues. Germline V gene sequence: CDR1 LNHDA, CDR2 SQIVND (reference sequence). CDR3 amino acids: CASRSLGTGNNEQFF. The CDR3 nucleotides read TGTGCCAGTAGAAGCCTCGGGACAGGTAACAATGAGCAGTTCTTC. The full variable domain, completed using reference TRBV19 and TRBJ2-1, is DGGITQSPKYLFRKEGQNVTLSCEQNLNHDAMYWYRQDPGQGLRLIYYSQIVNDFQKGDIAEGYSVSREKKESFPLTVTSAQKNPTAFYLCASRSLGTGNNEQFFGPGTRLTVL.

The chain is built from TRBV11-1 and TRBJ1-1; 9 bases map to TRBD1. The V and J ends lost 5 bases and 4 bases, in that order; junction bases with no gene match: 8. From germline, CDR1 is SGHAT and CDR2 FQDESV (reference sequence). CDR3 length: 15 residues. Here the CDR3 reads CASSRSGTGITEAFF. In nucleotides, the CDR3 is TGTGCCAGCAGCCGATCCGGGACAGGGATCACTGAAGCTTTCTTT. The full variable domain, its missing parts supplied by reference TRBV11-1 and TRBJ1-1, is EAEVAQSPRYKITEKSQAVAFWCDPISGHATLYWYRQILGQGPELLVQFQDESVVDDSQLPKDRFSAERLKGVDSTLKIQPAELGDSAMYLCASSRSGTGITEAFFGQGTRLTVV.

V gene TRBV5-1 combines with J gene TRBJ1-3; D is possibly TRBD1 (6 bases). Trimming pared 2 bases from V and 0 bases from J, leaving 6 bases between. There are 14 residues in the CDR3. Germline V gives CDR1 SGHRS, CDR2 YFSETQ. CDR3 loop: CASSLQGSGNTIYF. The CDR3 DNA reads as TGCGCCAGCAGCTTACAGGGCTCTGGAAACACCATATATTTT.

The chain is built from TRBV30 and TRBJ1-6, with D perhaps TRBD1 (5 bases). The CDR3 extends over 14 amino acids. Germline loops: CDR1 GTSNPN, CDR2 SVGIG (reference sequence). V was pared by 2 bases and J by 5 bases, with 10 bases between. This chain's CDR3 is CAWSTGGNNSPLHF. Written as DNA, the CDR3 is TGTGCCTGGAGTACCGGGGGGAATAATTCACCCCTCCACTTT.

This clone was seen a handful of times. The chain joins TRBV30 to TRBJ1-4; TRBD1 is a possible D gene (5 bases). This CDR3 contains 14 residues. V shed 3 bases and J shed 5 bases, with 13 bases lying between them. Germline assignment: CDR1 GTSNPN and CDR2 SVGIG (reference sequence). The chain's CDR3 is CAWRGTSKNEKLFF. The CDR3 nucleotides are TGTGCCTGGAGGGGGACGAGCAAGAATGAAAAACTGTTTTTT.

V and J are TRBV7-6 and TRBJ2-3, with D unclear. CDR3 length equals 13 residues. Between the trimmed V and J ends, which lost 6 bases and 5 bases, there was a span of 12 bases. Germline CDR1 is SGHVS and CDR2 is FNYEAQ. The CDR3 bases are TGTGCCAGCAGAGTCGCCTCGGGAGATACGCAGTATTTT. Translated, it gives CASRVASGDTQYF.

The chain combines TRBV7-9 with TRBJ2-7; no clear D. The J call may be wrong; the DNA end is better matched by TRBJ2-5. This CDR3 has 11 residues. Germline V gene lookup returns CDR1 SEHNR and CDR2 FQNEAQ (reference sequence). This CDR3 is CASSTQTTQYF. For the CDR3, the DNA is TGTGCCAGCAGCACCCAGACGACCCAGTACTTC.

This clone has just one count. The genes are TRBV19 and TRBJ2-7; weak D call: TRBD2 (5 bases). The CDR3 sequence is 17 residues long. V dropped 3 bases and J dropped 1 base, with 19 bases sitting between them. Per the germline V gene, CDR1 is LNHDA and CDR2 is SQIVND (reference sequence). CDR3 residues: CASSIPLRGSKSYEQYF. CDR3 coding DNA: TGTGCCAGTAGTATTCCTCTTCGGGGTTCTAAATCCTACGAGCAGTACTTC.

This chain uses TRBV19 with TRBJ1-4, with D unresolved. Deletions cut 6 bases from V and 2 bases from J, with 10 bases between. Germline V gene sequence: CDR1 LNHDA, CDR2 SQIVND (reference sequence). This CDR3 is 14 amino acids long. The CDR3 DNA sequence: TGTGCCAGTAGACTGGAGGGTACTAATGAAAAACTGTTTTTT. Its protein is CASRLEGTNEKLFF.

V gene TRBV7-3 combines with J gene TRBJ2-1; 7 bases are a match to TRBD2. The CDR3 has 14 residues. V was pared by 5 bases and J by 7 bases, with 8 bases of the junction left unmatched. Germline values: CDR1 SGHTA, CDR2 FQGTGA. In nucleotides, the CDR3 is TGTGCCAGCAGCCCCTCCGGGGGGATAAATGAGCAGTTCTTC. It specifies CASSPSGGINEQFF.

This chain uses TRBV5-6 with TRBJ1-5; 9 nucleotides agree with TRBD1. Per the germline V gene, CDR1 is SGHDT and CDR2 is YYEEEE. J was trimmed by 0 bases and V by 4 bases; bases with no gene match: 14. The CDR3 is made up of 19 amino acids. This CDR3 is CASSVTYTGGKYSNQPQHF. The DNA of the CDR3 is TGTGCCAGCAGCGTAACATATACAGGGGGCAAGTATAGCAATCAGCCCCAGCATTTT.